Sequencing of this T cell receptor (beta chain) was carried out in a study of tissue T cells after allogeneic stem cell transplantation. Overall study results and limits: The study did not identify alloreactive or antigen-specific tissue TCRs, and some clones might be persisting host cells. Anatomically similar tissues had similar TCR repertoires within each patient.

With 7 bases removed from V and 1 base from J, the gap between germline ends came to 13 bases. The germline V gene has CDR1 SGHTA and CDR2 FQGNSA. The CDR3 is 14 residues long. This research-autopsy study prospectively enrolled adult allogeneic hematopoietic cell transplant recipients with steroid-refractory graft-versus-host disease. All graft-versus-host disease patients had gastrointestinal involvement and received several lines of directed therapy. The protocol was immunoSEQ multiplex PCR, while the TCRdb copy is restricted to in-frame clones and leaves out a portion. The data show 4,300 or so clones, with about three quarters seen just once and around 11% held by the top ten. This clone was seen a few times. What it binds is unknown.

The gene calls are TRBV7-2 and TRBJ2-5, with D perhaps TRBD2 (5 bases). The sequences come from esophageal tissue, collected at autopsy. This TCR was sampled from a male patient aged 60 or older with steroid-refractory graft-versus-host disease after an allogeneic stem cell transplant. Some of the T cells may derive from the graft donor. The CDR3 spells CASKKDFPQETQYF. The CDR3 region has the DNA TGTGCCAGCAAAAAGGACTTTCCCCAAGAGACCCAGTACTTC.